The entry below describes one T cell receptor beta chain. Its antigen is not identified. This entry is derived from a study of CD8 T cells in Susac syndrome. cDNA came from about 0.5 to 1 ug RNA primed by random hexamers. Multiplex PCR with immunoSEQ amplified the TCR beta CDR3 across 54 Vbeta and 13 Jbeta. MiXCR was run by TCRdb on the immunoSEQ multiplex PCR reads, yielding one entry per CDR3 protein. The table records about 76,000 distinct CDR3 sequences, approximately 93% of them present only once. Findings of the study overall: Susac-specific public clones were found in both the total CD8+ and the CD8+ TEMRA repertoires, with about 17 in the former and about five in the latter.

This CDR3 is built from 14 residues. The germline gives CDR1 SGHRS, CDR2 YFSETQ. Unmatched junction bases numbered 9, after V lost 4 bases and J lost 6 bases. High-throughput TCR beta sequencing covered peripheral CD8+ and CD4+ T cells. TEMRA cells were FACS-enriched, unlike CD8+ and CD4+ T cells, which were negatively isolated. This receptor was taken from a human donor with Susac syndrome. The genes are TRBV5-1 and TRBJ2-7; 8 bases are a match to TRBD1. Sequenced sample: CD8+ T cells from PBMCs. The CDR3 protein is CASSHGQGTFEQYF. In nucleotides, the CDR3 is TGCGCCAGCAGCCATGGACAGGGAACTTTCGAGCAGTACTTC. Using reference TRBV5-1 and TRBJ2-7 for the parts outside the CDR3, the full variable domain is KAGVTQTPRYLIKTRGQQVTLSCSPISGHRSVSWYQQTPGQGLQFLFEYFSETQRNKGNFPGRFSGRQFSNSRSEMNVSTLELGDSALYLCASSHGQGTFEQYFGPGTRLTVT.